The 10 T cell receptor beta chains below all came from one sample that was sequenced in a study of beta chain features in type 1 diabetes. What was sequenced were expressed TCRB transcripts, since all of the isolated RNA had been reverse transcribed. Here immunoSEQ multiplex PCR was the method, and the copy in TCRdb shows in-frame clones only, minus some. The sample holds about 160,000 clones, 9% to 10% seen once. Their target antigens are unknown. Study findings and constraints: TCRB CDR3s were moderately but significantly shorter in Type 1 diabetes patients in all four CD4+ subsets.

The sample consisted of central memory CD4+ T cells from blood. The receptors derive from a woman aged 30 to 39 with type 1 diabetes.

The CDR3 region is CASNRIADTEAFF. In DNA, the CDR3 is TGTGCCAGCAACCGTATCGCGGACACTGAAGCTTTCTTT. The chain has TRBV6-1 and TRBJ1-1; D gene ambiguous. CDR3 size: 13 residues. V was cut by 7 bases and J by 3 bases, with 12 bases left in between. Germline CDR1 is MNHNS and CDR2 is SASEGT.

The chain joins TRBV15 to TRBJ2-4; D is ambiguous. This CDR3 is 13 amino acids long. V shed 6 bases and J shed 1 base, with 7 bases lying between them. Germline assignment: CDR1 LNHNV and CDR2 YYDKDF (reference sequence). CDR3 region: CATRAAAKNIQYF. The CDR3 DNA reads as TGTGCCACCAGGGCGGCCGCCAAAAACATTCAGTACTTC.

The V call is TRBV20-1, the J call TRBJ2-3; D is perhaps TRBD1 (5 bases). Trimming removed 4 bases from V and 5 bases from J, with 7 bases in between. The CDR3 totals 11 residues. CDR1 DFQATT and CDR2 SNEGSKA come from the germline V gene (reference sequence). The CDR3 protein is CSAIQGDTQYF. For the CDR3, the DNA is TGCAGTGCTATTCAGGGAGATACGCAGTATTTT.

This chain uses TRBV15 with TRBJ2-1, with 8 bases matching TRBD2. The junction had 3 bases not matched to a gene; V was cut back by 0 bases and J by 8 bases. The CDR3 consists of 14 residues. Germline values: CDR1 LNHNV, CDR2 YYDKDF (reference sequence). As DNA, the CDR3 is TGTGCCACCAGCAGAGATCTGACTAGCGATGAGCAGTTCTTC. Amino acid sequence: CATSRDLTSDEQFF.

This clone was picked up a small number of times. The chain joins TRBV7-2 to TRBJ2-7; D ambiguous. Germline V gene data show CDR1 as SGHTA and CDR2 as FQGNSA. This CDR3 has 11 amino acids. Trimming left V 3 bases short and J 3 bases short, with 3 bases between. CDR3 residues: CASSFHYEQYF. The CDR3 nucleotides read TGTGCCAGCAGCTTCCACTACGAGCAGTACTTC.

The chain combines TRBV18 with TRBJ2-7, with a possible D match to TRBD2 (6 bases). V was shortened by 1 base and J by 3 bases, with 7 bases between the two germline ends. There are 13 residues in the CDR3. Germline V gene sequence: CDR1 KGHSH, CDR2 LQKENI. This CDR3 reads CASSPRGGYEQYF. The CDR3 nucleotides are TGTGCCAGCTCACCACGGGGAGGCTACGAGCAGTACTTC.

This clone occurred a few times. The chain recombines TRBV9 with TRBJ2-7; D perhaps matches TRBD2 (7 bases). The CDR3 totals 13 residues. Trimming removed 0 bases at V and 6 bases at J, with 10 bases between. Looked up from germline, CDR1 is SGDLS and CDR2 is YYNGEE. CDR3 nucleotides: TGTGCCAGCAGCGTAGCTAGGGGGGGCGAGCAGTACTTC. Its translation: CASSVARGGEQYF.

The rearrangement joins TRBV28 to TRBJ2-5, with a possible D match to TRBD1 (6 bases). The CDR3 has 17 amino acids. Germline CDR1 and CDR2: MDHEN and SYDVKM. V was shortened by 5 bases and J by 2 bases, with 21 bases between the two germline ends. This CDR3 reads CASSLPASWGLQETQYF. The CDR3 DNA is TGTGCCAGCAGTCTCCCCGCTAGCTGGGGGCTTCAAGAGACCCAGTACTTC. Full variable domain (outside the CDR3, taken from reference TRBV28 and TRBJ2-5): DVKVTQSSRYLVKRTGEKVFLECVQDMDHENMFWYRQDPGLGLRLIYFSYDVKMKEKGDIPEGYSVSREKKERFSLILESASTNQTSMYLCASSLPASWGLQETQYFGPGTRLLVL.

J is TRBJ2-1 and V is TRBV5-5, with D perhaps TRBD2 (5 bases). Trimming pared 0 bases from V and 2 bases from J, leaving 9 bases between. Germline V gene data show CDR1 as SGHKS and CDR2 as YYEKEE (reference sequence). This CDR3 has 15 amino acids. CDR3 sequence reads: CASSLALATYNEQFF. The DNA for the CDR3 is TGTGCCAGCAGCTTGGCGCTAGCTACCTACAATGAGCAGTTCTTC. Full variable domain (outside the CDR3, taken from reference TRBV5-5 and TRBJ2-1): DAGVTQSPTHLIKTRGQQVTLRCSPISGHKSVSWYQQVLGQGPQFIFQYYEKEERGRGNFPDRFSARQFPNYSSELNVNALLLGDSALYLCASSLALATYNEQFFGPGTRLTVL.

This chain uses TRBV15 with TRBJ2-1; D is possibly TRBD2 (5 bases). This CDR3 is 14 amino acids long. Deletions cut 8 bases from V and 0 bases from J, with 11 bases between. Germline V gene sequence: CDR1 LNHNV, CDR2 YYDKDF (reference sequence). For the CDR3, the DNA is TGTGCCACCTCCCCAGCGGACTCCTACAATGAGCAGTTCTTC. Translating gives CATSPADSYNEQFF.